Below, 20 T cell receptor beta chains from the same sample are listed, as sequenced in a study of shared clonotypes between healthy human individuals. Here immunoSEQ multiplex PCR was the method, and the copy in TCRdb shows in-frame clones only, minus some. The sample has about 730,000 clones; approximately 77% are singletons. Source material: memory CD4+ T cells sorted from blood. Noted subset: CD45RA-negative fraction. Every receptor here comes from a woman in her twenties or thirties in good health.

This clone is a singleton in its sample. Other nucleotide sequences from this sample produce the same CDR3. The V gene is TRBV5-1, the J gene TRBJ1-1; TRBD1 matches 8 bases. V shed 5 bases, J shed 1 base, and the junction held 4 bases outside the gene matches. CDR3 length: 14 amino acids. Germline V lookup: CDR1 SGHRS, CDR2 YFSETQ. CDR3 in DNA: TGCGCCAGCAGTCCCGGGACAGGGAACACTGAAGCTTTCTTT. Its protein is CASSPGTGNTEAFF.

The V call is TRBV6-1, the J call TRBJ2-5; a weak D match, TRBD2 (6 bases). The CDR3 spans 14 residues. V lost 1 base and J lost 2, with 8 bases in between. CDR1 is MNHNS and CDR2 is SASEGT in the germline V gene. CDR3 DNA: TGTGCCAGCAGTGAAGGCGGGATGCAAGAGACCCAGTACTTC. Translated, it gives CASSEGGMQETQYF.

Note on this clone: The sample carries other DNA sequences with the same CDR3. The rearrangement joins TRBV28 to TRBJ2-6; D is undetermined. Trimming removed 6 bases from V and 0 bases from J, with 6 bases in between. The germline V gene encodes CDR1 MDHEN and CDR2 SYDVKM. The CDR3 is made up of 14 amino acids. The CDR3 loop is CASSLNSGANVLTF. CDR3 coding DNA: TGTGCCAGCAGCCTTAACTCTGGGGCCAACGTCCTGACTTTC.

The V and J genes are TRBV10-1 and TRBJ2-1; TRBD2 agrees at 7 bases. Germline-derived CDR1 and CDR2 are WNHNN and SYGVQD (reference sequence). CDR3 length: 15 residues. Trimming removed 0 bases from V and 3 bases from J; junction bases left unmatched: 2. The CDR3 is CASSESGGGYNEQFF. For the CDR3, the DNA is TGCGCCAGCAGTGAGTCTGGGGGGGGCTACAATGAGCAGTTCTTC.

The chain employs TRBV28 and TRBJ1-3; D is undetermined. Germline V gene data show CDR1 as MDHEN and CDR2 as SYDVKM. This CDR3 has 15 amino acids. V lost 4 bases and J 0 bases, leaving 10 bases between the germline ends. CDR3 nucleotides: TGTGCCAGCAGTTCCCTAGTGCACTCTGGAAACACCATATATTTT. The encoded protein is CASSSLVHSGNTIYF.

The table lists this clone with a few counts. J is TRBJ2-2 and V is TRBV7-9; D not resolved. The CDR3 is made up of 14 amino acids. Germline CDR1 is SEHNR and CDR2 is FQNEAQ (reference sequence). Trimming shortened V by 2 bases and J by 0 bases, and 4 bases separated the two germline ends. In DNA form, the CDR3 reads TGTGCCAGCAGCTTATACGCGAACACCGGGGAGCTGTTTTTT. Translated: CASSLYANTGELFF.

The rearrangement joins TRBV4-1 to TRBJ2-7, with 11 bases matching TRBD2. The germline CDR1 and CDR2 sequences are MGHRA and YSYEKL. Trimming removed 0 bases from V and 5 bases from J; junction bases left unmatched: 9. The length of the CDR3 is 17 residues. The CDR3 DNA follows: TGCGCCAGCAGCCAAGATATAACTAGCGGGAGACGCCACGAGCAGTACTTC. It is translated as CASSQDITSGRRHEQYF.

The CDR3 sequence is CASSVSGVNTGELFF. CDR3 in DNA: TGTGCCAGCAGCGTATCGGGAGTAAACACCGGGGAGCTGTTTTTT. The V call is TRBV9, the J call TRBJ2-2; perhaps TRBD2 as D (6 bases). This CDR3 contains 15 residues. Trimming cost V 1 base and J 2 bases, with 9 bases left between them. The germline CDR1 and CDR2 sequences are SGDLS and YYNGEE.

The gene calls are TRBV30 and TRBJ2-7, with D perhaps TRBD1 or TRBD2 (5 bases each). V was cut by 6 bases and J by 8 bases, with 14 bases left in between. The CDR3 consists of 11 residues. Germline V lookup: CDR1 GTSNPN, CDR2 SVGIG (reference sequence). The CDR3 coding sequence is TGTGCCTGTAATGAGAGGGGCCAGCAGTACTTC. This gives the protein CACNERGQQYF.

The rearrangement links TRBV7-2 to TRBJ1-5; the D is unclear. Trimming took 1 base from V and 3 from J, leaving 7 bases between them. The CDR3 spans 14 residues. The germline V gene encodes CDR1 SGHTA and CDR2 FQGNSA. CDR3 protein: CASSLELINQPQHF. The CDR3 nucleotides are TGTGCCAGCAGCTTAGAGCTGATCAATCAGCCCCAGCATTTT.

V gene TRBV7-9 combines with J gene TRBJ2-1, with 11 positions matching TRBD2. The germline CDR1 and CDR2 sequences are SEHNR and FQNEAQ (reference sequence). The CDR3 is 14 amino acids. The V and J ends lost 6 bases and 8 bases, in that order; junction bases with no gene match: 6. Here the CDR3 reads CASRDTSGSDEQFF. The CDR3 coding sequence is TGTGCCAGCAGGGATACTAGCGGGAGCGATGAGCAGTTCTTC.

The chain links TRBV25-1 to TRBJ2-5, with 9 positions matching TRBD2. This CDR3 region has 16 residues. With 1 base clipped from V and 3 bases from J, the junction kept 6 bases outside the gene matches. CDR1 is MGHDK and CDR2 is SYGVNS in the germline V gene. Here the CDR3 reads CASSESSTSGKETQYF. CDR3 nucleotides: TGTGCCAGCAGTGAATCATCGACTAGCGGAAAAGAGACCCAGTACTTC.

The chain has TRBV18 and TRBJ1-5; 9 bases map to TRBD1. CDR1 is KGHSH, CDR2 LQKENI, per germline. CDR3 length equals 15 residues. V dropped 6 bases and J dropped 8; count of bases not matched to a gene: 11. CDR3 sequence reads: CASSLRQGESKPQHF. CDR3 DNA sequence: TGTGCCAGCTCGCTTCGACAGGGGGAAAGTAAGCCCCAGCATTTT.

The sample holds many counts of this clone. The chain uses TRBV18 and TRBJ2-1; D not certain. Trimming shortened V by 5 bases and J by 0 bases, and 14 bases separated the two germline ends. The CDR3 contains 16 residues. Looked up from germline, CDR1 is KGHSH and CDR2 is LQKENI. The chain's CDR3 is CASSSPGSVSYNEQFF. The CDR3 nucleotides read TGTGCCAGCTCATCCCCGGGCAGCGTCTCCTACAATGAGCAGTTCTTC.

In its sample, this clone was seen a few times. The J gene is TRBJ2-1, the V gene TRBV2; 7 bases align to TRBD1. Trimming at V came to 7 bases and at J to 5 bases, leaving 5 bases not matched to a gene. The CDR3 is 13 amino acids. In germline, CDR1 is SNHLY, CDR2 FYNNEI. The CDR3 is CASKFDRDNEQFF. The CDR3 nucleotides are TGTGCCAGCAAGTTTGACAGGGACAATGAGCAGTTCTTC.

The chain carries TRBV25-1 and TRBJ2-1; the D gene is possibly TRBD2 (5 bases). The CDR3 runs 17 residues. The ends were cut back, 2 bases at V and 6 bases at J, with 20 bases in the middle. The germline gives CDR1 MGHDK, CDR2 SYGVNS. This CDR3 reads CASSENSDSLGSNEQFF. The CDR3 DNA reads TGTGCCAGCAGTGAAAATTCGGACTCCCTGGGGTCCAATGAGCAGTTCTTC.

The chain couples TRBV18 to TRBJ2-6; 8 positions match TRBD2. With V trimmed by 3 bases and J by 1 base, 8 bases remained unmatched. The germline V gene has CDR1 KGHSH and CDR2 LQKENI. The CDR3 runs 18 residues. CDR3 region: CASSPFIGLASGANVLTF. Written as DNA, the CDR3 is TGTGCCAGCTCACCTTTTATCGGACTAGCATCTGGGGCCAACGTCCTGACTTTC.

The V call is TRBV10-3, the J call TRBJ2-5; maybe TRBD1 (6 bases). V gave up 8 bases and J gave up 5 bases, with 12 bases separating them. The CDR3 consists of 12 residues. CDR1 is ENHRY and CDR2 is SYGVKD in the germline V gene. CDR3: CAIGGQGETQYF. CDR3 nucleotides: TGTGCCATCGGGGGACAAGGGGAGACCCAGTACTTC.

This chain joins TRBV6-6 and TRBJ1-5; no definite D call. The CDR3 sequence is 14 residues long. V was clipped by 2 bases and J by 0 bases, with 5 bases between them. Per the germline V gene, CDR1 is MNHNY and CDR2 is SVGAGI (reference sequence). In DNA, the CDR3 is TGTGCCAGCAGTTACCAATATAGCAATCAGCCCCAGCATTTT. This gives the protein CASSYQYSNQPQHF.

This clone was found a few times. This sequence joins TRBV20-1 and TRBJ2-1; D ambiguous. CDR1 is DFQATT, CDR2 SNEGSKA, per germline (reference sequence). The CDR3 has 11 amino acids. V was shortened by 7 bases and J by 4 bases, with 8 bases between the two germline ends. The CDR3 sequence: CSVVGYNEQFF. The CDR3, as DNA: TGCAGTGTAGTAGGGTACAATGAGCAGTTCTTC.